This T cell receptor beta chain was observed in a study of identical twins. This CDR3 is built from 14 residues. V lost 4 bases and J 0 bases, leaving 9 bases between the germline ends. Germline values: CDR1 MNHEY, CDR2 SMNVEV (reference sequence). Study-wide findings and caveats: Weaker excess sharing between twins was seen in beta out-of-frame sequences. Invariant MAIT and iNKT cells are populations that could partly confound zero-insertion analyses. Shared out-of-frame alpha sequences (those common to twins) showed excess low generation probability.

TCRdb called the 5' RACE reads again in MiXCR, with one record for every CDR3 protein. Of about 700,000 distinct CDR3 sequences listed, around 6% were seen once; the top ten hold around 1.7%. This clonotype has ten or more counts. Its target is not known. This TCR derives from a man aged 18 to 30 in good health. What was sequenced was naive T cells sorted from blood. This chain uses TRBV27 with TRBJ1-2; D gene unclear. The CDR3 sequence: CASSSVHSNYGYTF. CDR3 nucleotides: TGTGCCAGCAGTTCAGTTCACTCTAACTATGGCTACACCTTC.